This T cell receptor (beta chain) was obtained from a study of blood T cell repertoires in COVID-19. The repertoire was sequenced with immunoSEQ multiplex PCR; TCRdb's copy has only in-frame clones and lacks some. The repertoire holds roughly 80,000 clones, with more than 65% as singletons. Germline trimming cut 2 bases from V and 3 bases from J; bases unmatched to any gene: 4. The CDR3 length is 16 residues. The germline V gene encodes CDR1 MRHNA and CDR2 SNTAGT. Sequencing was done on a sample of peripheral blood. The source is a man aged 45-65 years with acute or convalescent COVID-19. The chain uses TRBV6-4 and TRBJ2-2; 9 bases fit TRBD2. The CDR3 DNA is TGTGCCAGCAGTGACCGACTAGCGGTAGACACCGGGGAGCTGTTTTTT. This sequence encodes CASSDRLAVDTGELFF.